A single sample gave rise to the 10 T cell receptor beta chains below, sequenced in a study of shared clonotypes between healthy human individuals. The repertoire was sequenced with immunoSEQ multiplex PCR; TCRdb's copy has only in-frame clones and lacks some. The repertoire holds 1 million to 1.3 million clones, with approximately 80% as singletons. The sequencing sample was made of memory CD4+ T cells from PBMCs. The subset was: CD45RA-negative fraction. These receptors originate from a man aged 18 to 35 in good health. Some clones in this sample may be carry-over from other donors' samples.

The chain joins TRBV18 to TRBJ2-2; TRBD1 agrees at 11 bases. This CDR3 spans 17 amino acids. The junction had 6 bases not matched to a gene; V was cut back by 2 bases and J by 4 bases. The germline gives CDR1 KGHSH, CDR2 LQKENI. The CDR3 sequence: CASSPNSGTGGTGELFF. In DNA, the CDR3 is TGTGCCAGCTCACCAAACTCCGGGACAGGGGGCACCGGGGAGCTGTTTTTT.

This clone was counted many times. The CDR3 DNA reads TGTGCCAGCAGCTTAGGGGTCATAGCGGGCCTAGCCAAAAACATTCAGTACTTC. Translating gives CASSLGVIAGLAKNIQYF. The chain employs TRBV11-2 and TRBJ2-4; TRBD2 matches 7 bases. Germline-derived CDR1 and CDR2 are SGHAT and FQNNGV. V gave up 1 base and J gave up 0 bases; unmatched junction bases: 9. The CDR3 runs to 18 residues.

V is TRBV28 and J is TRBJ2-6; D may correspond to TRBD1 or TRBD2 (5 bases each). V dropped 7 bases and J dropped 9 bases, with 19 bases sitting between them. CDR1 and CDR2 (germline): MDHEN, SYDVKM. The CDR3 sequence is 15 residues long. This chain's CDR3 is CASTLGTPGFNVLTF. CDR3 nucleotide sequence: TGTGCCAGCACCCTCGGGACCCCGGGGTTCAACGTCCTGACTTTC. The full variable domain, in which reference TRBV28 and TRBJ2-6 provide the parts outside the CDR3, is DVKVTQSSRYLVKRTGEKVFLECVQDMDHENMFWYRQDPGLGLRLIYFSYDVKMKEKGDIPEGYSVSREKKERFSLILESASTNQTSMYLCASTLGTPGFNVLTFGAGSRLTVL.

V and J are TRBV7-2 and TRBJ1-5, with 7 bases lining up with TRBD1. From germline, CDR1 is SGHTA and CDR2 FQGNSA. The CDR3 is 16 residues long. V lost 7 bases to trimming and J lost 6 bases; unmatched junction nucleotides: 15. For the CDR3, the DNA is TGTGCCAGCACCCCTTCGGCACAGGGGTTCGGTCAGCCCCAGCATTTT. Its translation: CASTPSAQGFGQPQHF.

V is TRBV19 and J is TRBJ2-7; D perhaps matches TRBD1 (6 bases). The germline V and J ends were trimmed by 6 bases and 2 bases, with 20 bases remaining between them. This CDR3 has 16 amino acids. Germline lookup yields CDR1 LNHDA and CDR2 SQIVND (reference sequence). CDR3 region: CASRETSGAGPYEQYF. Written as DNA, the CDR3 is TGTGCCAGTAGGGAAACTTCAGGGGCCGGGCCCTACGAGCAGTACTTC.

The rearrangement joins TRBV4-1 to TRBJ2-5; 7 bases are shared with TRBD2. Trimming took 0 bases from V and 3 from J; bases not matched to a gene: 4. This CDR3 region has 15 residues. Per the germline V gene, CDR1 is MGHRA and CDR2 is YSYEKL. Written as DNA, the CDR3 is TGCGCCAGCAGCCAAGATTTCGGGGGGAAAGAGACCCAGTACTTC. Amino acid sequence: CASSQDFGGKETQYF.

The chain couples TRBV6-6 to TRBJ2-5, with D perhaps TRBD1 (6 bases). The CDR3 consists of 14 residues. V lost 8 bases and J lost 1, with 14 bases in between. Germline values: CDR1 MNHNY, CDR2 SVGAGI (reference sequence). The DNA of the CDR3 is TGTGCCAGCGGGGAGACAGGATTCCAAGAGACCCAGTACTTC. Protein sequence: CASGETGFQETQYF.

With regard to this clone: One base separates it from a far larger clone, so it is likely a read error. This sequence joins TRBV30 and TRBJ2-3; D gene ambiguous. The V and J ends lost 7 bases and 8 bases respectively, with 16 bases between them. Germline V gives CDR1 GTSNPN, CDR2 SVGIG (reference sequence). This CDR3 has 12 amino acids. This chain's CDR3 is CASTCAHSTQYF. DNA for the CDR3: TGTGCCTCCACCTGTGCCCATTCTACGCAGTATTTT.

The V call is TRBV15, the J call TRBJ2-3; 7 nucleotides agree with TRBD2. The germline V gene has CDR1 LNHNV and CDR2 YYDKDF (reference sequence). CDR3 size: 15 residues. V lost 4 bases, J lost 0 bases, and 4 bases stayed unmatched. DNA of the CDR3: TGTGCCACCAGCAAGGGTAGCGGGAGCACAGATACGCAGTATTTT. Residues: CATSKGSGSTDTQYF.

The table lists this clone with a count of one. The V call is TRBV7-2, the J call TRBJ1-3, with 7 bases lining up with TRBD1. Germline V gene data show CDR1 as SGHTA and CDR2 as FQGNSA. After removal of 2 bases from V and 1 base from J, the junction contained 8 bases not matched to a gene. The CDR3 totals 17 residues. CDR3 amino acids: CASSLQAQGFSGNTIYF. CDR3 bases: TGTGCCAGCAGCTTACAAGCACAGGGGTTTTCTGGAAACACCATATATTTT.